The source of this TCR beta chain is a study of technical replicates of blood from several donors. This CDR3 is built from 18 residues. The V gene end was trimmed by 5 bases and the J gene end by 5 bases; junction bases not matched to a gene: 19. Germline V gives CDR1 MNHEY, CDR2 SMNVEV (reference sequence). Profiled with immunoSEQ multiplex PCR; TCRdb holds only in-frame clones, not every one. The sample consists of roughly 93,000 clones, approximately 94% of them appearing once. Material for sequencing was T cells isolated from PBMCs. The rearrangement uses TRBV27 and TRBJ2-5; TRBD2 aligns across 8 bases. This receptor was identified in a human donor in good health. The CDR3 sequence is CASSPTTLAGGLVETQYF. The CDR3 nucleotides are TGTGCCAGCAGTCCAACCACACTCGCGGGGGGCCTTGTTGAGACCCAGTACTTC.